These 10 T cell receptor beta chains were all obtained from the same sample, sequenced in a study of shared clonotypes between healthy human individuals. TCRdb's table, derived via immunoSEQ multiplex PCR, lists solely in-frame clones and lacks some. The profile shows 640,000 or so clones, about 78% of them singletons. The sample taken for sequencing was memory CD4+ T cells sorted from blood. Noted subset: CD45RA-negative fraction. These receptors came from a woman in her twenties or thirties in good health.

The count of this clone is one. The V gene is TRBV28, the J gene TRBJ1-2; perhaps TRBD1 as D (5 bases). Germline values: CDR1 MDHEN, CDR2 SYDVKM. This CDR3 comprises 14 residues. The V end lost 3 bases, the J end lost 7 bases, and 15 bases lay between the germline ends. The CDR3 reads CASSFAGTLSGYTF. Here the CDR3 DNA reads TGTGCCAGCAGTTTCGCGGGGACCCTAAGTGGCTACACCTTC.

This chain connects TRBV7-8 to TRBJ2-5; no clear D. With 2 bases removed from V and 9 bases from J, the gap between germline ends came to 13 bases. Per germline, CDR1 SGHVS and CDR2 FQNEAQ. The CDR3 runs to 13 residues. The CDR3 is CASSLSRAKSQYF. CDR3 DNA: TGTGCCAGCAGCTTATCAAGGGCAAAGTCCCAGTACTTC.

V usage is TRBV28 and J usage is TRBJ1-2; D is perhaps TRBD1 (5 bases). Germline V lookup: CDR1 MDHEN, CDR2 SYDVKM. The CDR3 has 14 residues. The germline V and J ends were trimmed by 5 bases and 3 bases, with 13 bases remaining between them. The CDR3 nucleotides are TGTGCCAGCAGTGCTCCGGGGGTAGACTATGGCTACACCTTC. It codes for CASSAPGVDYGYTF.

This chain links TRBV7-8 with TRBJ2-7; the D call may be TRBD1 or TRBD2 (6 bases each). Germline lookup yields CDR1 SGHVS and CDR2 FQNEAQ. The CDR3 spans 15 residues. Trimming stripped 6 bases from V and 3 bases from J, with 18 bases between. CDR3 amino acids: CASSLVSGGVYEQYF. The CDR3 DNA reads TGTGCCAGCAGTCTCGTATCCGGGGGCGTCTACGAGCAGTACTTC.

The chain recombines TRBV2 with TRBJ1-5, with D possibly being TRBD1 (6 bases). Trimming removed 7 bases from V and 3 bases from J, with 13 bases in between. The V gene's germline CDR1 is SNHLY and CDR2 FYNNEI. The CDR3 contains 14 residues. The CDR3 DNA follows: TGTGCCAGCACACGGGACACCTACAATCAGCCCCAGCATTTT. Translation gives CASTRDTYNQPQHF.

CDR3 amino acids: CASSPSGLAAYNEQFF. DNA for the CDR3: TGCGCCAGCAGCCCCTCGGGACTAGCGGCCTACAATGAGCAGTTCTTC. The V gene is TRBV5-1, the J gene TRBJ2-1; TRBD2 matches 11 bases. Germline CDR1 and CDR2: SGHRS and YFSETQ. V lost 4 bases, J lost 2 bases, and 5 bases stayed unmatched. The CDR3 loop spans 16 amino acids.

The chain combines TRBV4-1 with TRBJ2-7; D is ambiguous. Trimming shortened V by 3 bases and J by 3 bases, and 18 bases separated the two germline ends. Germline values: CDR1 MGHRA, CDR2 YSYEKL. The CDR3 contains 16 residues. The DNA of the CDR3 is TGCGCCAGCAGCCAGCCAAGATTGGGCAAGAACTACGAGCAGTACTTC. Translation gives CASSQPRLGKNYEQYF.

The table lists this clone with a few counts. V gene TRBV28 combines with J gene TRBJ1-1; 7 nucleotides align to TRBD1. CDR3 length: 14 amino acids. Germline CDR1 reads MDHEN; CDR2 reads SYDVKM. The junction had 10 bases not matched to a gene; V was cut back by 7 bases and J by 5 bases. The CDR3 bases are TGTGCCAGCACCTGGGACAGCACATGGACTGAAGCTTTCTTT. It encodes CASTWDSTWTEAFF.

This chain joins TRBV28 and TRBJ2-5, with TRBD2 as a possible D gene (6 bases). Between the trimmed V and J ends, which lost 4 bases and 4 bases, there was a span of 13 bases. Germline CDR1 is MDHEN and CDR2 is SYDVKM. The CDR3 sequence is 14 residues long. CDR3 sequence: CASSSRGGTETQYF. Here the CDR3 DNA reads TGTGCCAGCAGTTCTCGGGGAGGAACAGAGACCCAGTACTTC.

This clone was picked up a small number of times. The J gene is TRBJ1-3, the V gene TRBV10-1; D remains unclear. V was clipped by 8 bases and J by 0 bases, with 11 bases between them. CDR3 length equals 14 residues. Germline V gene lookup returns CDR1 WNHNN and CDR2 SYGVQD (reference sequence). CDR3 sequence reads: CASEQDRSGNTIYF. The CDR3 DNA reads as TGCGCCAGCGAGCAGGACCGCTCTGGAAACACCATATATTTT.